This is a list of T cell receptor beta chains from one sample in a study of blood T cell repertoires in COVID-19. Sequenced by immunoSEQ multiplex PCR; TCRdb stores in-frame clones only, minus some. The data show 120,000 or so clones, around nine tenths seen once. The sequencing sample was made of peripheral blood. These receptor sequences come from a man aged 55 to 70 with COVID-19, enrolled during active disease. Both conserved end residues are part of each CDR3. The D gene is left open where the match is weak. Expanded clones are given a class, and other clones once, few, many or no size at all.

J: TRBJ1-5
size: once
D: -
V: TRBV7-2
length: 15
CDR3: CASSLMGGENQPQHF
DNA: TGTGCCAGCAGCTTAATGGGCGGGGAGAACCAGCCCCAGCATTTT

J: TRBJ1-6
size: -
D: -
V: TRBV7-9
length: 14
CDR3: CASSLGAGGNPLHF
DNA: TGTGCCAGCAGCTTAGGCGCGGGGGGCAATCCCCTCCACTTT

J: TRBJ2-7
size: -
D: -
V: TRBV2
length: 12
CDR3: CASSPSPYEQYF
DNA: TGTGCCAGCAGTCCGTCCCCCTACGAGCAGTACTTC

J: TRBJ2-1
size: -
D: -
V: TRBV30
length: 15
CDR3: CAWSVSEEPYNEQFF
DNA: TGTGCCTGGAGTGTATCGGAGGAGCCCTACAATGAGCAGTTCTTC

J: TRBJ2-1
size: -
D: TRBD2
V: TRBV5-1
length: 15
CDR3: CASSWGASGRDEQFF
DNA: TGCGCCAGCAGCTGGGGGGCTAGCGGGCGGGATGAGCAGTTCTTC

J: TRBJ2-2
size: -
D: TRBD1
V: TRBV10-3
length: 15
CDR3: CAISEGQGFTGELFF
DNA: TGTGCCATCAGTGAGGGACAGGGCTTCACCGGGGAGCTGTTTTTT

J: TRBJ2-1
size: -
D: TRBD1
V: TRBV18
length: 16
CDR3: CASSLTGGSSYNEQFF
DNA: TGTGCCAGCTCACTCACAGGGGGCAGTTCCTACAATGAGCAGTTCTTC

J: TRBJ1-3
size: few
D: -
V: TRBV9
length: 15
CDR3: CASSVNRASGNTIYF
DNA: TGTGCCAGCAGCGTCAACCGAGCCTCTGGAAACACCATATATTTT

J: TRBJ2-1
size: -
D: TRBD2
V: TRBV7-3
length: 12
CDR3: CASSSGGNEQFF
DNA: TGTGCCAGCAGCTCGGGGGGGAATGAGCAGTTCTTC

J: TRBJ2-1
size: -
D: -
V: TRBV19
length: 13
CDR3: CATGQMGNNEQFF
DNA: TGTGCCACCGGACAGATGGGTAACAATGAGCAGTTCTTC

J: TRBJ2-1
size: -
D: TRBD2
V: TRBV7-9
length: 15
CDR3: CASSLVSGANNEQFF
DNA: TGTGCCAGCAGCTTAGTTAGCGGGGCGAACAATGAGCAGTTCTTC

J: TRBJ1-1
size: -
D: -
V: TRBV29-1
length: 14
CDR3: CSVSGDKGNTEAFF
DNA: TGCAGCGTCTCAGGGGATAAGGGTAACACTGAAGCTTTCTTT

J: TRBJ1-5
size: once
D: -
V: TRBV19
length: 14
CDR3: CASEGRDSNQPQHF
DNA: TGTGCCAGCGAAGGGAGAGATAGCAATCAGCCCCAGCATTTT

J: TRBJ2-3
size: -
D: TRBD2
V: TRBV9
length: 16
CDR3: CASSARQRERTDTQYF
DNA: TGTGCCAGCAGCGCCCGCCAGCGGGAGAGGACAGATACGCAGTATTTT

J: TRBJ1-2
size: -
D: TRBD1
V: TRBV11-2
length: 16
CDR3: CASSLSGTGASYGYTF
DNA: TGTGCCAGCAGCTTGTCCGGGACAGGGGCCAGTTATGGCTACACCTTC

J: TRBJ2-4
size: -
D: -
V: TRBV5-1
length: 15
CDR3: CASSLGLAEGNIQYF
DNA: TGCGCCAGCAGCTTGGGACTCGCAGAGGGAAACATTCAGTACTTC

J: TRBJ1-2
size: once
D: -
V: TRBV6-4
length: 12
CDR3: CASSDNWGGYTF
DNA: TGTGCCAGCAGTGATAATTGGGGCGGCTACACCTTC

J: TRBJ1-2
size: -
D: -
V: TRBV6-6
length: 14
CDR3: CASIPAGTNYGYTF
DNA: TGTGCCAGCATCCCAGCGGGGACGAACTATGGCTACACCTTC

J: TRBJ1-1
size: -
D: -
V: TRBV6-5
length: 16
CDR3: CASSYSHYDRATEAFF
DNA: TGTGCCAGCAGTTACTCCCACTACGACAGAGCTACTGAAGCTTTCTTT

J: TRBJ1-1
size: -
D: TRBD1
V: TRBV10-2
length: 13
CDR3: CASTADRGTEAFF
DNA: TGCGCCAGCACTGCCGACAGGGGGACTGAAGCTTTCTTT

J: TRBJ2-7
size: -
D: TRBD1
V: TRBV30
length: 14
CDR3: CAWSKGGSSYEQYF
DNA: TGTGCCTGGAGTAAAGGGGGCAGCTCCTACGAGCAGTACTTC

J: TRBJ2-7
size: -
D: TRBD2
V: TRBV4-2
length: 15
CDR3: CASSQSSGAAYEQYF
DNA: TGTGCCAGCAGCCAATCTAGCGGGGCGGCCTACGAGCAGTACTTC

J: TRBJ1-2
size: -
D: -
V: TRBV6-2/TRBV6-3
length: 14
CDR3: CASRYIGRNYGYTF
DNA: TGTGCCAGCAGATACATCGGGAGGAACTATGGCTACACCTTC

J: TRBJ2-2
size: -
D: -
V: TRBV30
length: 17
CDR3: CACEGGRAYRNTGELFF
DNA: TGTGCCTGCGAGGGGGGGCGAGCCTACCGGAACACCGGGGAGCTGTTTTTT